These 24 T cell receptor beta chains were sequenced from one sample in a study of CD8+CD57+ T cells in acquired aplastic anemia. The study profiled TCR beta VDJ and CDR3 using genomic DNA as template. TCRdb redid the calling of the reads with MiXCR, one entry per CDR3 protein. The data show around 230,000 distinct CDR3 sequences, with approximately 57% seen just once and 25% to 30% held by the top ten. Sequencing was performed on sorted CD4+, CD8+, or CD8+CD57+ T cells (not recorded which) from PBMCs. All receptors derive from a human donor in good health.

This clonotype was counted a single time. This CDR3 reads CASSDLGVQQYF. CDR3 nucleotide sequence: TGTGCCAGCAGCGACCTGGGGGTTCAGCAGTACTTC. The V and J genes are TRBV7-2 and TRBJ2-7; D possibly uses TRBD1 or TRBD2 (5 bases each). Germline V gene lookup returns CDR1 SGHTA and CDR2 FQGNSA. Trimming took off 5 bases at V and 8 bases at J, with 13 bases between the two ends. The CDR3 extends over 12 amino acids.

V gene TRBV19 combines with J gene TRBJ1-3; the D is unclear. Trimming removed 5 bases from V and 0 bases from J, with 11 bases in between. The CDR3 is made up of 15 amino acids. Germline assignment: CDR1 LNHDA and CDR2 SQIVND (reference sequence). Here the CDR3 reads CASSRQVNSGNTIYF. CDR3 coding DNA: TGTGCCAGTAGTCGCCAGGTAAACTCTGGAAACACCATATATTTT.

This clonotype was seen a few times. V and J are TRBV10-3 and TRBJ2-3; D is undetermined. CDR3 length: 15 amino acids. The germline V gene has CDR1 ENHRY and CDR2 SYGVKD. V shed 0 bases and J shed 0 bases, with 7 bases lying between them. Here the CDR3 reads CAISESVDSTDTQYF. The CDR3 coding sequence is TGTGCCATCAGTGAGTCAGTTGATAGCACAGATACGCAGTATTTT.

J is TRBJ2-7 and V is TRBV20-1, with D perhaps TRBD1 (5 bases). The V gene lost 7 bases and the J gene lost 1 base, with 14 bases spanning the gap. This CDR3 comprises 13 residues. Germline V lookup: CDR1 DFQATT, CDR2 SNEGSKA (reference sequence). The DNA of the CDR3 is TGCAGTGGTAGGGGCCTTTCGTCCTACGAGCAGTACTTC. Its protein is CSGRGLSSYEQYF.

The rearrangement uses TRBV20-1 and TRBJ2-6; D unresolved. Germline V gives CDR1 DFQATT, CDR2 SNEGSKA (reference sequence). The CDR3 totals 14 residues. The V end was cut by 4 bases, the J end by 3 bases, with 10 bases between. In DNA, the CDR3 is TGCAGTGCTACTAGGCCGGGTGGGGCCAACGTCCTGACTTTC. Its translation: CSATRPGGANVLTF.

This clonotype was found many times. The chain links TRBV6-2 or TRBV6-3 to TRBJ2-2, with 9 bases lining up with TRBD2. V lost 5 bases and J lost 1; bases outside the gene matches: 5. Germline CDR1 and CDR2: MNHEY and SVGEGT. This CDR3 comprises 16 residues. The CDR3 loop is CASSQISGGNTGELFF. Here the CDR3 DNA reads TGTGCCAGCAGTCAGATTAGCGGGGGGAACACCGGGGAGCTGTTTTTT.

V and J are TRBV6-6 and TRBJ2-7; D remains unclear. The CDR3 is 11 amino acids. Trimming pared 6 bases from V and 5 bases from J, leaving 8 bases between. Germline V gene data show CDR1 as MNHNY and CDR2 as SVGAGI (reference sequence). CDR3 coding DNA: TGTGCCAGCAGCGCGGTTAACGAGCAGTACTTC. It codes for CASSAVNEQYF.

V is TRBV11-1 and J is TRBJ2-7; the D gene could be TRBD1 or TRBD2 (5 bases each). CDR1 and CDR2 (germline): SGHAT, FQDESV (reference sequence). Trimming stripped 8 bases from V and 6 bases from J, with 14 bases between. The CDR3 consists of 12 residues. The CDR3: CASEGPTSEQYF. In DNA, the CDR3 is TGTGCCAGCGAGGGACCAACATCCGAGCAGTACTTC.

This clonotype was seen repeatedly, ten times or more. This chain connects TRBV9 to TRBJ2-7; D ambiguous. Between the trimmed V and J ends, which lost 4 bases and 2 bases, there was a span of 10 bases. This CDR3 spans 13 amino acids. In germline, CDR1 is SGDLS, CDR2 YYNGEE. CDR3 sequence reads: CASSSGPPYEQYF. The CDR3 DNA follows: TGTGCCAGCAGCTCTGGTCCCCCCTACGAGCAGTACTTC.

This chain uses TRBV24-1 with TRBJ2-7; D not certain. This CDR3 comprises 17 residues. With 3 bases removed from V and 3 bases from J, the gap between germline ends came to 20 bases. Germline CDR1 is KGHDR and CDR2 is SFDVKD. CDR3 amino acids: CATSDPLGPPCIYEQYF. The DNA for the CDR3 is TGTGCCACCAGTGATCCCCTCGGGCCGCCTTGTATCTACGAGCAGTACTTC.

CDR3 loop: CASREGGASDTQYF. DNA of the CDR3: TGTGCCAGTAGGGAGGGGGGAGCGTCGGATACGCAGTATTTT. This chain joins TRBV19 and TRBJ2-3; perhaps D is TRBD1 or TRBD2 (6 bases each). This CDR3 has 14 residues. Per germline, CDR1 LNHDA and CDR2 SQIVND (reference sequence). V lost 6 bases and J lost 6, with 16 bases in between.

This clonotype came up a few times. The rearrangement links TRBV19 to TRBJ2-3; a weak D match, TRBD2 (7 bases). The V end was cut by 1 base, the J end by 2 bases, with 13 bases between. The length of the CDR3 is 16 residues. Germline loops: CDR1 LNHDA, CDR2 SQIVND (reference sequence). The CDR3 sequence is CASSIVGGADTDTQYF. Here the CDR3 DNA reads TGTGCCAGTAGTATAGTAGGGGGGGCGGACACAGATACGCAGTATTTT.

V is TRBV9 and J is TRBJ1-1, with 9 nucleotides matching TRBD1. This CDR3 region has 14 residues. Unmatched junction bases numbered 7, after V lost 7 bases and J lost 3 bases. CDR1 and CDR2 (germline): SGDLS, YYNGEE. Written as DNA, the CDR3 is TGTGCCAGCGTCGAAACAGGGGGCGACACTGAAGCTTTCTTT. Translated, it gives CASVETGGDTEAFF.

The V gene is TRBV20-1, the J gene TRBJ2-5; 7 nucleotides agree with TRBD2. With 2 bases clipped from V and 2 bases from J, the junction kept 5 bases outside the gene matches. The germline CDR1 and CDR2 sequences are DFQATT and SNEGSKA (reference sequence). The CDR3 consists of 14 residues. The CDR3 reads CSARSGLEQETQYF. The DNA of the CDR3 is TGCAGTGCTAGATCAGGACTAGAGCAAGAGACCCAGTACTTC.

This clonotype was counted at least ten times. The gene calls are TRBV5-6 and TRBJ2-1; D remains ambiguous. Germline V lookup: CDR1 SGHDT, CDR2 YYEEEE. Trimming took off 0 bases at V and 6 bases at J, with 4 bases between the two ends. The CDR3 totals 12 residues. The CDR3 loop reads CASSLVRNEQFF. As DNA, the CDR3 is TGTGCCAGCAGCTTGGTCCGCAATGAGCAGTTCTTC. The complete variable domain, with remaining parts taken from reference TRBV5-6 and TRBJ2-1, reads DAGVTQSPTHLIKTRGQQVTLRCSPKSGHDTVSWYQQALGQGPQFIFQYYEEEERQRGNFPDRFSGHQFPNYSSELNVNALLLGDSALYLCASSLVRNEQFFGPGTRLTVL.

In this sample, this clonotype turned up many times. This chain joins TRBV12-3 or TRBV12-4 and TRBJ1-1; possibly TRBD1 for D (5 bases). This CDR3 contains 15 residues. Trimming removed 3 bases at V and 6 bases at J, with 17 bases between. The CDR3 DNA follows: TGTGCCAGCAGTTTTAGGCCGGGACCTCGACCTGAAGCTTTCTTT. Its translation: CASSFRPGPRPEAFF.

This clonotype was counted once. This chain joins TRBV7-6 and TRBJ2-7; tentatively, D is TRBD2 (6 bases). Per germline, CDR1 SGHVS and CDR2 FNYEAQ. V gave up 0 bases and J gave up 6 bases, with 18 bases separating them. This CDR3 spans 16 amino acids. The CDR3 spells CASSLAAGLADGEQYF. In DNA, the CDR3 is TGTGCCAGCAGCTTAGCAGCGGGCCTAGCAGATGGCGAGCAGTACTTC.

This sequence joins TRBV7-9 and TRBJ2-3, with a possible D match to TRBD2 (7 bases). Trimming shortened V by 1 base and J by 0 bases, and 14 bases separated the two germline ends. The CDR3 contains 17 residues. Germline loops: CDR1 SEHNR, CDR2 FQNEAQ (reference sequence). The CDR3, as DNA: TGTGCCAGCAGCTTAGATTCCGGGGGGCCCAGCACAGATACGCAGTATTTT. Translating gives CASSLDSGGPSTDTQYF.

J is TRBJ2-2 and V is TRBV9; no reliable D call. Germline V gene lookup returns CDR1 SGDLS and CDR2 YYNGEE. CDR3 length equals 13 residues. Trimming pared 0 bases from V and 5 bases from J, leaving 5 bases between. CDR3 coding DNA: TGTGCCAGCAGCGTAGAGTATACCGGGGAGCTGTTTTTT. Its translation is CASSVEYTGELFF.

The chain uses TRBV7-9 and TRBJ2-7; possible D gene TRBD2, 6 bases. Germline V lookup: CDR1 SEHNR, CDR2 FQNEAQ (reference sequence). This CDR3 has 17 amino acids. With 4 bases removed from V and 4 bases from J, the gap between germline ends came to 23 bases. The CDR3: CASSSSDPWDFSYEQYF. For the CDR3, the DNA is TGTGCCAGCAGCTCGTCCGATCCCTGGGACTTTAGTTACGAGCAGTACTTC. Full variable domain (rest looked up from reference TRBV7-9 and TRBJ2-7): DTGVSQNPRHKITKRGQNVTFRCDPISEHNRLYWYRQTLGQGPEFLTYFQNEAQLEKSRLLSDRFSAERPKGSFSTLEIQRTEQGDSAMYLCASSSSDPWDFSYEQYFGPGTRLTVT.

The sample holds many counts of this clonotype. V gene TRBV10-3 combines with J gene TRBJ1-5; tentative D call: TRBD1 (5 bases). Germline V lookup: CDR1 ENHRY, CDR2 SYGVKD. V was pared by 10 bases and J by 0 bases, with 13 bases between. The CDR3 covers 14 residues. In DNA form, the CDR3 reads TGTGCCACTTATGGGGGAGATAGCAATCAGCCCCAGCATTTT. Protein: CATYGGDSNQPQHF.

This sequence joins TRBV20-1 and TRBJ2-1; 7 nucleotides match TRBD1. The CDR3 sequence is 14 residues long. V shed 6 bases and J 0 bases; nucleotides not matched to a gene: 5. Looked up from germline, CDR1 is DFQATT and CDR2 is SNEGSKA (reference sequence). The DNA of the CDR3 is TGCAGTGCGAGACAGGGAAGCTCCTACAATGAGCAGTTCTTC. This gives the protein CSARQGSSYNEQFF.

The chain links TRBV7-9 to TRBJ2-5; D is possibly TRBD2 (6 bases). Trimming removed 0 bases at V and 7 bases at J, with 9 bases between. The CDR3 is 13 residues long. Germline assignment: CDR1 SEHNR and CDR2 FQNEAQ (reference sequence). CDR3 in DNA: TGTGCCAGCAGCTTAGCGGGGGGAGGGACCCAGTACTTC. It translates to CASSLAGGGTQYF. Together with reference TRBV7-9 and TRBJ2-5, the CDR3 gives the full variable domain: DTGVSQNPRHKITKRGQNVTFRCDPISEHNRLYWYRQTLGQGPEFLTYFQNEAQLEKSRLLSDRFSAERPKGSFSTLEIQRTEQGDSAMYLCASSLAGGGTQYFGPGTRLLVL.

CDR3 residues: CASNAGRLTDTQYF. CDR3 sequence (DNA): TGTGCCAGCAACGCGGGGCGCCTCACAGATACGCAGTATTTT. The J gene is TRBJ2-3, the V gene TRBV2, with a weak D call TRBD2 (6 bases). V dropped 7 bases and J dropped 2 bases, with 13 bases sitting between them. The germline gives CDR1 SNHLY, CDR2 FYNNEI. The CDR3 has 14 amino acids.